These 24 T cell receptor beta chains share one sample of origin, sequenced in a study of T-cell reconstitution after alpha-beta-depleted transplantation in children. TCRbeta library construction was performed incorporating unique molecular identifiers. TCRdb itself ran the PCR reads through MiXCR, one entry per CDR3 protein. The repertoire holds about 690,000 distinct CDR3 sequences, 16% seen once, with approximately 1% in the top ten. Sequences were derived from PBMCs from the stem cell graft donor, sampled from the stem cell graft. The receptors were gathered from a human donor who donated a stem cell graft to a child with acute myeloid leukemia.

In this sample, this clonotype turned up once. The V gene is TRBV7-8, the J gene TRBJ2-1; perhaps TRBD2 as D (6 bases). Trimming cost V 8 bases and J 10 bases, with 24 bases left between them. CDR1 is SGHVS, CDR2 FQNEAQ, per germline. This CDR3 spans 15 amino acids. The CDR3 here is CASYSVGTPSGEQFF. CDR3 DNA: TGTGCCAGCTATTCTGTGGGGACTCCCTCAGGAGAGCAGTTCTTC.

The chain joins TRBV12-3 or TRBV12-4 to TRBJ2-2, with D perhaps matching TRBD2 (6 bases). The CDR3 covers 14 residues. Trimming pared 7 bases from V and 3 bases from J, leaving 12 bases between. CDR3 sequence (DNA): TGTGCCAGCACCCCGGGACTCTACACCGGGGAGCTGTTTTTT. Translation gives CASTPGLYTGELFF.

This clonotype was picked up a small number of times. The junction departs from germline at one end; a sequencing error may be responsible. The J gene is TRBJ1-2, the V gene TRBV6-1; no clear D gene. This CDR3 is built from 14 residues. Looked up from germline, CDR1 is MNHNS and CDR2 is SASEGT. CDR3 bases: TGTGCCAGCGGTGACATGAATAGCGAATATGGCTACACCTTC. Its protein product is CASGDMNSEYGYTF.

This chain joins TRBV5-6 and TRBJ2-2; TRBD1 matches at 8 bases. In germline, CDR1 is SGHDT, CDR2 YYEEEE. This CDR3 region has 14 residues. Losses at the gene ends were 7 bases for V and 6 bases for J; bases not matched to a gene: 8. The CDR3 spells CASGRGLSSGELFF. CDR3 sequence (DNA): TGTGCCAGCGGCAGGGGGCTGAGTTCCGGGGAGCTGTTTTTT.

The chain combines TRBV12-3 or TRBV12-4 with TRBJ1-5; the match to TRBD1 covers 7 bases. V shed 7 bases and J 6 bases; nucleotides not matched to a gene: 6. The CDR3 loop spans 13 amino acids. The CDR3: CASNTGAGQPQHF. The DNA for the CDR3 is TGTGCCAGCAATACAGGGGCTGGTCAGCCCCAGCATTTT.

The sample holds a few counts of this clonotype. The V gene is TRBV20-1, the J gene TRBJ2-2; 7 bases map to TRBD1. The CDR3 sequence is 13 residues long. Germline lookup yields CDR1 DFQATT and CDR2 SNEGSKA (reference sequence). CDR3 sequence: CGLGGANTGELFF. The CDR3 DNA is TGCGGCCTAGGGGGCGCGAACACCGGGGAGCTGTTTTTT.

This clonotype has a count of ten or more. The chain has TRBV29-1 and TRBJ2-7; no clear D. CDR3 size: 13 residues. Germline V gene lookup returns CDR1 SQVTM and CDR2 ANQGSEA. Trimming left V 4 bases short and J 2 bases short, with 12 bases between. The chain's CDR3 is CSVVLGIAYEQYF. The CDR3 region has the DNA TGCAGCGTTGTACTGGGGATCGCCTACGAGCAGTACTTC.

This clonotype was observed at least ten times. The chain carries TRBV5-1 and TRBJ2-2; D is uncertain. Germline assignment: CDR1 SGHRS and CDR2 YFSETQ. The ends were cut back, 2 bases at V and 3 bases at J, with 8 bases in the middle. There are 14 residues in the CDR3. Here the CDR3 reads CASSFIEDTGELFF. In DNA form, the CDR3 reads TGCGCCAGCAGCTTCATCGAAGACACCGGGGAGCTGTTTTTT.

This clonotype was seen more than once but under ten times. This chain links TRBV4-2 with TRBJ2-2; maybe TRBD1 (6 bases). The V and J ends lost 2 bases and 0 bases respectively, with 13 bases between them. CDR3 size: 17 residues. The germline V gene encodes CDR1 LGHNA and CDR2 YNFKEQ. The CDR3 loop is CASSQRSGTSNTGELFF. CDR3 nucleotide sequence: TGTGCCAGCAGCCAAAGATCCGGGACATCGAACACCGGGGAGCTGTTTTTT.

This clonotype was detected only a few times. For the CDR3, the DNA is TGTGCCAGCAGGGACGGACAGTTGCAAATCGACGAGCAGTACTTC. This translates into CASRDGQLQIDEQYF. The chain combines TRBV6-2 or TRBV6-3 with TRBJ2-7; tentatively, D is TRBD1 (6 bases). The CDR3 is 15 amino acids. Germline CDR1 is MNHEY and CDR2 is SVGEGT. V lost 6 bases and J 5 bases, leaving 20 bases between the germline ends.

This clonotype came up many times. The rearrangement uses TRBV6-6 and TRBJ1-6; D not certain. Germline CDR1 MNHNY, CDR2 SVGAGI (reference sequence). The CDR3 length is 13 residues. The germline V and J ends were trimmed by 0 bases and 9 bases, with 6 bases remaining between them. In DNA form, the CDR3 reads TGTGCCAGCAGTTACTCGGAGACTTCACCCCTCCACTTT. Protein product: CASSYSETSPLHF.

The rearrangement joins TRBV6-1 to TRBJ1-5, with D unresolved. The CDR3 consists of 15 residues. V lost 1 base and J lost 0, with 7 bases in between. Per the germline V gene, CDR1 is MNHNS and CDR2 is SASEGT. The CDR3 region has the DNA TGTGCCAGCAGTGAAGGGTCTGTTAGCAATCAGCCCCAGCATTTT. Protein sequence: CASSEGSVSNQPQHF.

The V gene is TRBV4-1, the J gene TRBJ1-2; D ambiguous. Germline CDR1 and CDR2: MGHRA and YSYEKL. Trimming removed 1 base from V and 8 bases from J, with 23 bases in between. The CDR3 totals 17 residues. The CDR3 DNA follows: TGCGCCAGCAGCCAAGGCCAAACGATGTCTCTAACGCAAGGCTACACCTTC. Translating gives CASSQGQTMSLTQGYTF.

This clonotype was recorded a few times. This rearrangement joins TRBV4-3 to TRBJ2-7; TRBD1 aligns across 8 bases. The CDR3 is 14 residues long. With V trimmed by 1 base and J by 3 bases, 2 bases remained unmatched. Germline CDR1 reads LGHNA; CDR2 reads YSLEER. The CDR3 DNA is TGCGCCAGCAGCCAAGCGGACAGGGTCTACGAGCAGTACTTC. Translated, it gives CASSQADRVYEQYF.

CDR3 nucleotides: TGCAGTGCTAGAGATCCGGGACAGGGAAAAAACATTCAGTACTTC. It codes for CSARDPGQGKNIQYF. This chain joins TRBV20-1 and TRBJ2-4; 9 positions agree with TRBD1. Germline V gene sequence: CDR1 DFQATT, CDR2 SNEGSKA (reference sequence). CDR3 length: 15 amino acids. V lost 0 bases, J lost 4 bases, and 4 bases stayed unmatched.

This clonotype showed up just a few times. This chain links TRBV4-3 with TRBJ2-1; D might be TRBD1 (6 bases). The germline gives CDR1 LGHNA, CDR2 YSLEER. The CDR3 consists of 13 residues. The V end lost 3 bases, the J end lost 8 bases, and 11 bases lay between the germline ends. The CDR3 nucleotides are TGCGCCAGCAGCCAGAACAGGGTCCATGAGCAGTTCTTC. It yields the protein CASSQNRVHEQFF.

This chain links TRBV12-3 or TRBV12-4 with TRBJ2-2; D remains ambiguous. This CDR3 spans 13 amino acids. V was pared by 5 bases and J by 7 bases, with 11 bases between. The CDR3 DNA reads as TGTGCCAGCAGTCCATTGTCGGGCGGGGAGCTGTTTTTT. Translation: CASSPLSGGELFF.

This clonotype was detected a few times. The chain is built from TRBV15 and TRBJ2-1; 11 bases are a match to TRBD1. The germline CDR1 and CDR2 sequences are LNHNV and YYDKDF (reference sequence). V lost 1 base, J lost 6 bases, and 2 bases stayed unmatched. The CDR3 is made up of 15 amino acids. CDR3 bases: TGTGCCACCAGCAGAGCCGGGACAGGGGGCAATGAGCAGTTCTTC. This codes for CATSRAGTGGNEQFF.

There are many counts of this clonotype. The chain uses TRBV20-1 and TRBJ1-2; no firm D call. Germline CDR1 reads DFQATT; CDR2 reads SNEGSKA (reference sequence). CDR3 length equals 12 residues. Trimming removed 5 bases from V and 6 bases from J, with 13 bases in between. In DNA, the CDR3 is TGCAGTGCTGGCCCGAAGCGAGATGGCTACACCTTC. Its translation is CSAGPKRDGYTF.

This rearrangement joins TRBV30 to TRBJ2-7, with TRBD1 matching over 9 bases. The trim removed 2 bases at V and 3 bases at J, leaving 2 bases unmatched. Germline V lookup: CDR1 GTSNPN, CDR2 SVGIG (reference sequence). The CDR3 totals 13 residues. The CDR3 region is CAWSTGGIYEQYF. The DNA of the CDR3 is TGTGCCTGGAGTACAGGGGGCATCTACGAGCAGTACTTC.

In this sample, this clonotype turned up a few times. The chain is built from TRBV15 and TRBJ1-4; a weak D match, TRBD1 (5 bases). The length of the CDR3 is 17 residues. V was pared by 0 bases and J by 7 bases, with 18 bases between. CDR1 and CDR2 (germline): LNHNV, YYDKDF (reference sequence). The CDR3 nucleotides read TGTGCCACCAGCAGAGAAAGGATATCGTGGGGGGGTGAAAAACTGTTTTTT. Amino acids: CATSRERISWGGEKLFF.

In its sample, this clonotype was seen many times. The chain combines TRBV27 with TRBJ2-1, with D uncertain. Trimming stripped 5 bases from V and 3 bases from J, with 14 bases between. The CDR3 has 15 amino acids. From germline, CDR1 is MNHEY and CDR2 SMNVEV (reference sequence). The CDR3 coding sequence is TGTGCCAGCAGTCCCTTGGGCCTTAACTACAATGAGCAGTTCTTC. It codes for CASSPLGLNYNEQFF.

This clonotype was observed many times. The V call is TRBV7-2, the J call TRBJ2-5; a possible D gene is TRBD2 (5 bases). Germline CDR1 reads SGHTA; CDR2 reads FQGNSA. Trimming left V 0 bases short and J 4 bases short, with 18 bases between. The CDR3 runs to 17 residues. Here the CDR3 reads CASSLALKVTGRETQYF. Written as DNA, the CDR3 is TGTGCCAGCAGCTTAGCGCTGAAGGTAACGGGGAGAGAGACCCAGTACTTC.

This clonotype was seen at least ten times. This chain connects TRBV29-1 to TRBJ1-1; possible D gene TRBD1, 6 bases. Trimming left V 4 bases short and J 0 bases short, with 18 bases between. The CDR3 is 16 residues long. Germline assignment: CDR1 SQVTM and CDR2 ANQGSEA. The CDR3 DNA reads as TGCAGCGTTGCTCACAGGGCAACTTTCGTGAACACTGAAGCTTTCTTT. Protein sequence: CSVAHRATFVNTEAFF.